This paragraph reports one T cell receptor beta chain. Its antigen remains unidentified. The sample is drawn from a study of cytomegalovirus exposure and HLA in healthy donors. A multiplex PCR was run with 60 Vbeta primers and 13 Jbeta primers. Using immunoSEQ multiplex PCR, the repertoire was profiled, and TCRdb retains in-frame clones only, with some absent. Of around 140,000 clones in the sample, roughly 80% were seen once. Overall study findings and caveats: It was assumed in the presence/absence analyses that sequencing depth was roughly uniform across donors. Excluded: some indistinguishable V segments such as TRBV6-2 and TRBV6-3. A later analysis reported that several of the most significant clusters appeared to be linked to common viral pathogens, among them Epstein-Barr virus.

Germline V gene data show CDR1 as MNHEY and CDR2 as SVGAGI. The length of the CDR3 is 15 residues. Trimming cost V 7 bases and J 6 bases; bases outside gene matches: 11. The sequencing input was PBMCs. The chain couples TRBV6-5 to TRBJ2-3; TRBD2 matches at 9 bases. The source is a woman aged 30 to 39 in good health and CMV-seronegative. CDR3 in DNA: TGTGCCAGCACCCCCGGGGCGGGGGGGCGGGATACGCAGTATTTT. Protein: CASTPGAGGRDTQYF.